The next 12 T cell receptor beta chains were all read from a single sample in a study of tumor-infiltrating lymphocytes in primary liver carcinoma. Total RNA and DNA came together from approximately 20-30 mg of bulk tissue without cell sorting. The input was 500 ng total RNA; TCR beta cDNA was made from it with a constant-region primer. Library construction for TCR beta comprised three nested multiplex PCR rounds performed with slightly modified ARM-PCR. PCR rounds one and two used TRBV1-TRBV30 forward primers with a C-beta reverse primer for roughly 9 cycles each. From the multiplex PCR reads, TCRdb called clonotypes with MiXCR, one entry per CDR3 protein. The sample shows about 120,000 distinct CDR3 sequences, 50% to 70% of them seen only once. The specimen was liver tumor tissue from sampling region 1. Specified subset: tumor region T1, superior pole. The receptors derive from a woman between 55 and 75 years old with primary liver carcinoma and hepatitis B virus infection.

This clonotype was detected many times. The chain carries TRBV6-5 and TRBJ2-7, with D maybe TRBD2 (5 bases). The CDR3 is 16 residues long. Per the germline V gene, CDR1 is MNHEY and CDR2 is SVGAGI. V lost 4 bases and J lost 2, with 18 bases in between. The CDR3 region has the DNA TGTGCCAGCAGTTCCCGGGATTGGCGAATGACCTACGAGCAGTACTTC. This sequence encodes CASSSRDWRMTYEQYF.

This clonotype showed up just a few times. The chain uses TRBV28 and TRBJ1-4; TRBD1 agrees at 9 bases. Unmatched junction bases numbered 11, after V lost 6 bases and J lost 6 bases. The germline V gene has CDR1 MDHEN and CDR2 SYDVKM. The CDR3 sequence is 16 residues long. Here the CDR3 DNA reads TGTGCCAGCAGGGCAATGCGAAGGACAGGGGATGAAAAACTGTTTTTT. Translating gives CASRAMRRTGDEKLFF.

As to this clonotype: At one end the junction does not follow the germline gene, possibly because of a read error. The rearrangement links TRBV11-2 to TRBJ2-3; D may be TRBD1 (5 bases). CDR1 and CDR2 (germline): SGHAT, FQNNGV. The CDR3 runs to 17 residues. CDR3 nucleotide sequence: TGTGCCGGCAGCTTAGAGGTTCGGACAAGGGTCACAGATACGCACTATTTT. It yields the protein CAGSLEVRTRVTDTHYF.

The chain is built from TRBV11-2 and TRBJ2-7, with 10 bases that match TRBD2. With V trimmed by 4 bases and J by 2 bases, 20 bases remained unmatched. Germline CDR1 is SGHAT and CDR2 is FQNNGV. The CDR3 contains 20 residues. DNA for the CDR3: TGTGCCAGCAGCTCCATTTCCCGGCCAGCGGGAGGGCAGAAACCCTACGAGCAGTACTTC. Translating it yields CASSSISRPAGGQKPYEQYF.

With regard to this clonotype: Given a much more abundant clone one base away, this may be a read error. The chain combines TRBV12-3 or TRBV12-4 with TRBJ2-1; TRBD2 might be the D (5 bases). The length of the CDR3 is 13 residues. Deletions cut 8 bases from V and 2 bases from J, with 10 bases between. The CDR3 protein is CASGRRAYNEQFF. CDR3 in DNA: TGTGCCAGCGGAAGGCGGGCCTACAATGAGCAGTTCTTC.

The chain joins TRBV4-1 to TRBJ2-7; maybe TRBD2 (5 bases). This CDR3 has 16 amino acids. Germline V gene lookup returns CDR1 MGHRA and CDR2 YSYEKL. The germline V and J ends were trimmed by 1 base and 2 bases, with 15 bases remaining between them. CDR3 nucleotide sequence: TGCGCCAGCAGCCAAGGGTTGGATAGCGAGACCTACGAGCAGTACTTC. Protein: CASSQGLDSETYEQYF.

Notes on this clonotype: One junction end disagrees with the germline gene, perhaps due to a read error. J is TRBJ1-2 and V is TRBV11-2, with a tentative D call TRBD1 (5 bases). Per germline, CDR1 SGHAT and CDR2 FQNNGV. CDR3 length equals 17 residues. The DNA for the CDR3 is TGTGCCAGCAGCTTAGACCCAATCAGGGCGCTGCGCTATGACTACACCTTC. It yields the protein CASSLDPIRALRYDYTF. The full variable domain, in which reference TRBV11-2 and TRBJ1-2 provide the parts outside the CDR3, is EAGVAQSPRYKIIEKRQSVAFWCNPISGHATLYWYQQILGQGPKLLIQFQNNGVVDDSQLPKDRFSAERLKGVDSTLKIQPAKLEDSAVYLCASSLDPIRALRYDYTFGSGTRLTVV.

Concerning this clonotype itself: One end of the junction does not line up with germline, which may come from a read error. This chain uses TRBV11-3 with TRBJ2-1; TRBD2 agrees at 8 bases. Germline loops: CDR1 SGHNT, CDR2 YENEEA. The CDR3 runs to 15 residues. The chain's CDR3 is CARSPRGSGNSEQIF. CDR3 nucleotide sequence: TGTGCCAGAAGCCCTCGGGGTAGCGGGAACAGTGAGCAGATCTTC.

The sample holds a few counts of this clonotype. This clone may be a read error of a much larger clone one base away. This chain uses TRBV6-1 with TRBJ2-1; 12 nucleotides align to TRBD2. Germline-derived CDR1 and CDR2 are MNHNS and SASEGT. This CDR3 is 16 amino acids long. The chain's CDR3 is CASTGWTSGAYDEQFF. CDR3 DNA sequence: TGTGCCAGCACCGGCTGGACTAGCGGGGCCTACGATGAGCAGTTCTTC.

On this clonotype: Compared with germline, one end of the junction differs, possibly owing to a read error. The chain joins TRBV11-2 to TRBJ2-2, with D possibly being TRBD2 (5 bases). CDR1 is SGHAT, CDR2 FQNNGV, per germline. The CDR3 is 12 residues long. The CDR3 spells CASGLLVGKLFF. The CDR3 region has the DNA TGTGCCAGCGGCTTACTTGTCGGGAAGCTGTTTTTT.

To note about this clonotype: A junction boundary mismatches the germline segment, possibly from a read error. CDR3 nucleotides: TGTACCAGCAGTGCCCCTTCTACAGGGCTCCGGCATTTT. Residues: CTSSAPSTGLRHF. The V call is TRBV28, the J call TRBJ1-5, with D possibly TRBD1 on 6 matching bases. The germline V gene has CDR1 MDHEN and CDR2 SYDVKM. The length of the CDR3 is 13 residues.

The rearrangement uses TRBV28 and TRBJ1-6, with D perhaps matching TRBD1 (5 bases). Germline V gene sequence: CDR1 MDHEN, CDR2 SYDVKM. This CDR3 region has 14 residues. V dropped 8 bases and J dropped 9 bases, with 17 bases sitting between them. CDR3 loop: CASGDPGTSSPLHF. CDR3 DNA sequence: TGTGCCAGCGGGGACCCCGGTACGAGTTCACCCCTCCACTTT.